These 25 T cell receptor beta chains were sequenced from one sample in a study of T cells in Graves' hyperthyroidism and ophthalmopathy. RNA transcripts yielded amplified TCR beta CDR3 regions. RT-PCR in the first round (using the HTBI primer set) targeted the TCR CDR3. TCRdb independently ran MiXCR on the multiplex PCR reads; one entry per CDR3 protein. Of roughly 580,000 distinct CDR3 sequences in the sample, over 11% are singletons; the top ten hold 5.8%. Sample: blood. The origin of the receptors is a woman between 25 and 40 years old with Graves' hyperthyroidism that later progressed to Graves' ophthalmopathy.

This clonotype was counted only a few times. The rearrangement joins TRBV6-5 to TRBJ1-3; D is unresolved. The CDR3 has 18 amino acids. Trimming removed 0 bases from V and 0 bases from J, with 15 bases in between. Germline lookup yields CDR1 MNHEY and CDR2 SVGAGI. CDR3 in amino acids: CASSYSTPDESSGNTIYF. The CDR3 DNA is TGTGCCAGCAGTTACTCGACCCCCGACGAAAGCTCTGGAAACACCATATATTTT.

Many counts were recorded for this clonotype. This rearrangement joins TRBV11-2 to TRBJ2-7; maybe TRBD2 (6 bases). Trimming cost V 2 bases and J 1 base, with 21 bases left between them. The CDR3 contains 18 residues. Per germline, CDR1 SGHAT and CDR2 FQNNGV. CDR3 sequence reads: CASSLRASEVKGSYEQYF. The CDR3 DNA sequence: TGTGCCAGCAGCTTAAGGGCTAGCGAGGTGAAGGGTTCCTACGAGCAGTACTTC.

Comment on this clonotype: A much larger clone lies one base from this, so it may be a read error. The chain's CDR3 is CPTSIRTSGDTQYF. The CDR3 bases are TGTCCCACCAGCATTCGGACTAGCGGGGATACGCAGTATTTT. The V call is TRBV15, the J call TRBJ2-3; 11 bases are shared with TRBD2. Germline values: CDR1 LNHNV, CDR2 YYDKDF (reference sequence). CDR3 length equals 14 residues.

This clonotype was picked up many times. The chain has TRBV18 and TRBJ1-5; D call uncertain. In germline, CDR1 is KGHSH, CDR2 LQKENI. CDR3 length: 16 amino acids. With 1 base removed from V and 3 bases from J, the gap between germline ends came to 13 bases. The CDR3 nucleotides read TGTGCCAGCTCACCACTTACTGGGCCGAACAATCAGCCCCAGCATTTT. Translated, it gives CASSPLTGPNNQPQHF.

This clonotype was recorded many times. V is TRBV7-9 and J is TRBJ1-6, with D maybe TRBD1 (5 bases). The V and J ends lost 7 bases and 5 bases respectively, with 12 bases between them. Germline assignment: CDR1 SEHNR and CDR2 FQNEAQ (reference sequence). This CDR3 region has 14 residues. CDR3 coding DNA: TGTGCCAGCACCGTAGGGACGGATAATTCACCCCTCCACTTT. The encoded protein is CASTVGTDNSPLHF.

This clonotype was observed at least ten times. The chain combines TRBV6-1 with TRBJ2-2; a possible D gene is TRBD1 (6 bases). V was pared by 1 base and J by 3 bases, with 12 bases between. The germline V gene encodes CDR1 MNHNS and CDR2 SASEGT. The CDR3 spans 16 residues. The CDR3 spells CASSEDGQGYTGELFF. In DNA, the CDR3 is TGTGCCAGCAGTGAAGATGGGCAGGGGTACACCGGGGAGCTGTTTTTT.

This clonotype has just a few counts. This chain uses TRBV5-1 with TRBJ2-1, with D hard to call. The CDR3 sequence is 13 residues long. Between the trimmed V and J ends, which lost 4 bases and 6 bases, there was a span of 11 bases. The germline gives CDR1 SGHRS, CDR2 YFSETQ. CDR3 nucleotide sequence: TGCGCCAGCAGCAGTAGATCCCTCAATGAGCAGTTCTTC. Its protein product is CASSSRSLNEQFF.

This clonotype was observed a few times. V gene TRBV9 combines with J gene TRBJ2-5; the D gene is possibly TRBD2 (6 bases). This CDR3 has 14 amino acids. Germline loops: CDR1 SGDLS, CDR2 YYNGEE. V lost 3 bases, J lost 1 base, and 10 bases lay in between. CDR3: CASSAGTGQETQYF. CDR3 nucleotide sequence: TGTGCCAGCAGCGCCGGGACTGGCCAAGAGACCCAGTACTTC.

This clonotype was observed a handful of times. The CDR3 nucleotides are TGTGCCAGCAGCCGGGCGCGACCGGGACCCCCCTACGAGCAGTACTTC. Its translation: CASSRARPGPPYEQYF. This sequence joins TRBV14 and TRBJ2-7; the D call may be TRBD1 or TRBD2 (5 bases each). CDR3 length: 16 amino acids. Trimming cost V 4 bases and J 2 bases, with 18 bases left between them. The V gene's germline CDR1 is SGHDN and CDR2 FVKESK.

This chain links TRBV5-4 with TRBJ2-1; 7 positions agree with TRBD2. With 0 bases clipped from V and 0 bases from J, the junction kept 6 bases outside the gene matches. Germline V CDR1 and CDR2: SGHNT, YYREEE (reference sequence). The CDR3 loop spans 17 amino acids. The CDR3 loop is CASSLADGGSSYNEQFF. The CDR3 DNA reads TGTGCCAGCAGCTTGGCCGACGGCGGGAGCTCCTACAATGAGCAGTTCTTC.

This chain connects TRBV3-1 to TRBJ1-1; 10 nucleotides agree with TRBD1. Germline CDR1 and CDR2: LGHDT and YNNKEL (reference sequence). The CDR3 extends over 15 amino acids. Germline trimming cut 8 bases from V and 5 bases from J; bases unmatched to any gene: 11. CDR3 coding DNA: TGTGCCAGCCTCCAAGGGGACAGGGGAGGGACTGAAGCTTTCTTT. Translating gives CASLQGDRGGTEAFF. Full variable domain (outside the CDR3, taken from reference TRBV3-1 and TRBJ1-1): DTAVSQTPKYLVTQMGNDKSIKCEQNLGHDTMYWYKQDSKKFLKIMFSYNNKELIINETVPNRFSPKSPDKAHLNLHINSLELGDSAVYFCASLQGDRGGTEAFFGQGTRLTVV.

The V and J genes are TRBV30 and TRBJ2-2; no definite D call. V was clipped by 3 bases and J by 6 bases, with 2 bases between them. This CDR3 is built from 10 residues. The germline V gene has CDR1 GTSNPN and CDR2 SVGIG (reference sequence). Here the CDR3 DNA reads TGTGCCTGGAGGGCCGGGGAGCTGTTTTTT. Protein: CAWRAGELFF.

This clonotype was seen a few times. This rearrangement joins TRBV7-2 to TRBJ2-1, with D perhaps TRBD1 or TRBD2 (5 bases each). The V gene's germline CDR1 is SGHTA and CDR2 FQGNSA. The CDR3 has 16 residues. Trimming removed 7 bases from V and 7 bases from J, with 23 bases in between. For the CDR3, the DNA is TGTGCCAGCACCTATCCCGGGACCATGGATCGGAATGAGCAGTTCTTC. It is translated as CASTYPGTMDRNEQFF. The entire variable domain, with the rest obtained from reference TRBV7-2 and TRBJ2-1, is as follows: GAGVSQSPSNKVTEKGKDVELRCDPISGHTALYWYRQSLGQGLEFLIYFQGNSAPDKSGLPSDRFSAERTGGSVSTLTIQRTQQEDSAVYLCASTYPGTMDRNEQFFGPGTRLTVL.

This clonotype showed up many times. V usage is TRBV28 and J usage is TRBJ1-2, with no clear D. V lost 2 bases, J lost 8 bases, and 12 bases lay in between. CDR1 MDHEN and CDR2 SYDVKM come from the germline V gene. The CDR3 is 13 amino acids. The CDR3 reads CASSLTRFGGYTF. The CDR3 DNA sequence: TGTGCCAGCAGTTTAACCCGGTTCGGAGGCTACACCTTC.

This clonotype has a count of ten or more. The chain is built from TRBV3-1 and TRBJ2-7; TRBD2 matches at 9 bases. Germline V CDR1 and CDR2: LGHDT, YNNKEL (reference sequence). J was trimmed by 1 base and V by 0 bases; bases with no gene match: 4. The CDR3 runs to 16 residues. The CDR3 sequence is CASSQERLAGSYEQYF. CDR3 nucleotides: TGTGCCAGCAGCCAAGAACGCCTAGCGGGGTCCTACGAGCAGTACTTC.

In its sample, this clonotype was seen many times. The rearrangement joins TRBV15 to TRBJ2-3, with 8 bases fitting TRBD2. The CDR3 has 13 residues. The ends lost 4 bases at V and 7 bases at J; junction bases unmatched: 4. CDR1 LNHNV and CDR2 YYDKDF come from the germline V gene (reference sequence). As DNA, the CDR3 is TGTGCCACCAGCACGGGAGGGAGGAATACGCAGTATTTT. Translation: CATSTGGRNTQYF. The complete variable domain, with remaining parts taken from reference TRBV15 and TRBJ2-3, reads DAMVIQNPRYQVTQFGKPVTLSCSQTLNHNVMYWYQQKSSQAPKLLFHYYDKDFNNEADTPDNFQSRRPNTSFCFLDIRSPGLGDTAMYLCATSTGGRNTQYFGPGTRLTVL.

This clonotype has at least ten counts. The V gene is TRBV20-1, the J gene TRBJ1-2; tentative D call: TRBD1 (5 bases). There are 12 residues in the CDR3. The V gene's germline CDR1 is DFQATT and CDR2 SNEGSKA (reference sequence). Trimming shortened V by 0 bases and J by 8 bases, and 10 bases separated the two germline ends. Here the CDR3 DNA reads TGCAGTGCTAGAGATAACAGGTCGGGCTACACCTTC. Residues: CSARDNRSGYTF.

This clonotype was observed many times. V usage is TRBV11-2 and J usage is TRBJ2-1; D may be TRBD1 or TRBD2 (6 bases each). The CDR3 is 15 amino acids. Germline values: CDR1 SGHAT, CDR2 FQNNGV. The V and J ends lost 1 base and 5 bases respectively, with 12 bases between them. CDR3 sequence: CASSLVPGAHNEQFF. As DNA, the CDR3 is TGTGCCAGCAGCTTAGTGCCGGGGGCGCACAATGAGCAGTTCTTC.

This clonotype was observed a handful of times. DNA for the CDR3: TGTGCCAGCTCCGGGACAGGGGGCTGGGAGCCCCAGCATTTT. Its protein product is CASSGTGGWEPQHF. V and J are TRBV18 and TRBJ1-5; 12 bases map to TRBD1. Germline CDR1 reads KGHSH; CDR2 reads LQKENI. Trimming took 6 bases from V and 8 from J; bases not matched to a gene: 5. The CDR3 is 14 amino acids.

This clonotype was observed at least ten times. The rearrangement links TRBV12-3 or TRBV12-4 to TRBJ1-2, with 7 bases fitting TRBD1. The length of the CDR3 is 17 residues. J gave up 2 bases and V 5 bases, and 14 bases lay outside the gene matches. CDR3 bases: TGTGCCAGCAGTCTCACCGGTCCCGGGACAGCGAACTATGGCTACACCTTC. Protein product: CASSLTGPGTANYGYTF.

This clonotype was observed many times. The rearrangement uses TRBV6-2 or TRBV6-3 and TRBJ1-1, with a weak D call TRBD1 (5 bases). Trimming cost V 3 bases and J 6 bases, with 23 bases left between them. Germline CDR1 MNHEY, CDR2 SVGEGT. CDR3 length: 17 amino acids. DNA for the CDR3: TGTGCCAGCAGTTATATACGGGGTTCAGGGCGATTTTCTGAAGCTTTCTTT. Translated, it gives CASSYIRGSGRFSEAFF.

This clonotype was seen more than once but under ten times. J is TRBJ1-4 and V is TRBV25-1; D call uncertain. Germline CDR1 is MGHDK and CDR2 is SYGVNS. Between the trimmed V and J ends, which lost 5 bases and 0 bases, there was a span of 13 bases. CDR3 length: 16 residues. CDR3 nucleotides: TGTGCCAGCAGTACCGAAGGCCGGCCAACTAATGAAAAACTGTTTTTT. Amino acid sequence: CASSTEGRPTNEKLFF.

This sequence joins TRBV9 and TRBJ2-2; D gene uncertain. The V gene lost 0 bases and the J gene lost 6 bases, with 15 bases spanning the gap. This CDR3 spans 16 amino acids. Germline V CDR1 and CDR2: SGDLS, YYNGEE. CDR3 bases: TGTGCCAGCAGCGTAGGCTCTTCCCAAAACCCCGGGGAGCTGTTTTTT. Translating gives CASSVGSSQNPGELFF.

In this sample, this clonotype turned up many times. The chain links TRBV9 to TRBJ2-7, with D tentatively TRBD2 (5 bases). In germline, CDR1 is SGDLS, CDR2 YYNGEE. This CDR3 comprises 14 residues. Trimming removed 0 bases at V and 4 bases at J, with 11 bases between. DNA for the CDR3: TGTGCCAGCAGCGTAGAGCCTAGCCCATACGAGCAGTACTTC. Its translation: CASSVEPSPYEQYF.

This clonotype was seen more than once but under ten times. In DNA form, the CDR3 reads TGTGCCAGCAGCTTAGTTAGGACTAGAGGGGACAATGAGCAGTTCTTC. Its translation is CASSLVRTRGDNEQFF. V usage is TRBV7-9 and J usage is TRBJ2-1, with 7 bases identical to TRBD2. The trim removed 1 base at V and 5 bases at J, leaving 8 bases unmatched. The germline V gene has CDR1 SEHNR and CDR2 FQNEAQ (reference sequence). The CDR3 extends over 16 amino acids.